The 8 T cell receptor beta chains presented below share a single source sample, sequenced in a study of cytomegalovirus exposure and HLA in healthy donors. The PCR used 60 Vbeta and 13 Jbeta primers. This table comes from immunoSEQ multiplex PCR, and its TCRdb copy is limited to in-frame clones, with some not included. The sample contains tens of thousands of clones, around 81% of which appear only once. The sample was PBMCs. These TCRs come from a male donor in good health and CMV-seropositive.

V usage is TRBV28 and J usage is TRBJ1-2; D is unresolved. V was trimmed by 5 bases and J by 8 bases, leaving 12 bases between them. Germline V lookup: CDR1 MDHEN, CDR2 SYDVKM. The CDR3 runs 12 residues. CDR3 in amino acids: CASSRSSLGYTF. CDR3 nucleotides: TGTGCCAGCAGTCGGTCTTCTCTGGGCTACACCTTC.

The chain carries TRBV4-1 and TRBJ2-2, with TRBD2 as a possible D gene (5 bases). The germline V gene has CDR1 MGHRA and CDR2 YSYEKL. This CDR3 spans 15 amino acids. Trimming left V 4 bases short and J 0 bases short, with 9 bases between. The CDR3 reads CASSPGLANTGELFF. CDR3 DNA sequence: TGCGCCAGCAGCCCAGGACTCGCGAACACCGGGGAGCTGTTTTTT.

CDR3 coding DNA: TGTGCCAGCTCAGAGACCCGGGACAGCTACGAGCAGTACTTC. Protein sequence: CASSETRDSYEQYF. The V gene is TRBV18, the J gene TRBJ2-7; 7 bases fit TRBD1. Trimming at V came to 5 bases and at J to 3 bases, leaving 7 bases not matched to a gene. This CDR3 has 14 amino acids. The germline V gene encodes CDR1 KGHSH and CDR2 LQKENI.

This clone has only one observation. The CDR3 here is CSVALGGNQPQHF. The CDR3 DNA follows: TGCAGCGTCGCCCTGGGAGGAAATCAGCCCCAGCATTTT. The chain combines TRBV29-1 with TRBJ1-5; no definite D call. The ends were cut back, 6 bases at V and 4 bases at J, with 13 bases in the middle. The CDR3 runs 13 residues. Per the germline V gene, CDR1 is SQVTM and CDR2 is ANQGSEA.

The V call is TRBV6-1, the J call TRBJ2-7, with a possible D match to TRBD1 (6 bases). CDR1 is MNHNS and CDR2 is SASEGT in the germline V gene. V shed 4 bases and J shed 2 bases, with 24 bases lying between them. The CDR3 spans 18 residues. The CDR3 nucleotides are TGTGCCAGCAGTGGCTGGACAGCCGAAATGGGGAAACCCTACGAGCAGTACTTC. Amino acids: CASSGWTAEMGKPYEQYF.

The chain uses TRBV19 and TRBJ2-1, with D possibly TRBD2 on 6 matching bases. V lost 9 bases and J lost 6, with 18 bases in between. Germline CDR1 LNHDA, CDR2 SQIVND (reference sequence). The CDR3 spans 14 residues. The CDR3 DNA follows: TGTGCCAGCACAAGTCGGCGGGGAGGCAATGAGCAGTTCTTC. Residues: CASTSRRGGNEQFF.

The CDR3 coding sequence is TGTGCCAGCAGCCAAGTTGCAGGGAACACTGAAGCTTTCTTT. Residues: CASSQVAGNTEAFF. This sequence joins TRBV14 and TRBJ1-1; D is unresolved. Trimming took 1 base from V and 1 from J, leaving 7 bases between them. This CDR3 comprises 14 residues. The germline gives CDR1 SGHDN, CDR2 FVKESK. The variable domain in full, with the rest retrieved from reference TRBV14 and TRBJ1-1, is EAGVTQFPSHSVIEKGQTVTLRCDPISGHDNLYWYRRVMGKEIKFLLHFVKESKQDESGMPNNRFLAERTGGTYSTLKVQPAELEDSGVYFCASSQVAGNTEAFFGQGTRLTVV.

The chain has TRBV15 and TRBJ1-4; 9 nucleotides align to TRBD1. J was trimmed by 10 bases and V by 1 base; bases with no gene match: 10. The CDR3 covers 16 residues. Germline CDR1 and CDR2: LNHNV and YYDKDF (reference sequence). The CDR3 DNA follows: TGTGCCACCAGCAGAGCTCTCGGGACAGGGAAGGGAAAACTGTTTTTT. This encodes CATSRALGTGKGKLFF.